Sequencing of this TCR beta chain was carried out in a study of vaccination effects on CD4 cells after COVID-19. Only in-frame clones appear in the TCRdb table, and some are missing; sequencing was by immunoSEQ multiplex PCR. The sample carries roughly 63,000 clones, around 80% recorded once. The ends were cut back, 5 bases at V and 9 bases at J, with 23 bases in the middle. The CDR3 is 15 residues long. The germline gives CDR1 SGHKS, CDR2 YYEKEE (reference sequence). As for this clone: Antigen: not known.

Sequencing in the ViraFEST assay came after antigen-specific CD4+ T cells had been expanded with viral peptide pools, which were used to stimulate PBMC. Isolation of CD4+ T cells took place after about nine days of culture. Participants completed two doses of the BNT162b2 or mRNA-1273 vaccine. Sequenced here: CD4+ T cells from PBMCs cultured with HCoV-OC43 spike peptides, sampled after COVID-19 vaccination. Sample subset: HCoV-OC43 spike overlapping peptide pool stimulation. This clonotype originated in a human donor who received a COVID-19 vaccine. This chain uses TRBV5-5 with TRBJ1-1, with a weak D call TRBD1 (5 bases). In DNA form, the CDR3 reads TGTGCCAGCAGATCGTTATGGGGTGAAGGGGAAAAAGCTTTCTTT. It specifies CASRSLWGEGEKAFF.